The present T cell receptor (beta chain) was sequenced within a study of T-cell reconstitution after alpha-beta-depleted transplantation in children. Points from the study as a whole: Some patients' high day-60 TCRbeta diversity was attributed to recipient cells surviving conditioning. In patients about two months after transplant, alpha-beta T cells reportedly arose from several hundred expanded graft clones.

The authors prepared the TCRbeta library with unique molecular identifiers. TCRdb fed the PCR reads into MiXCR, producing one record per CDR3 protein. The data show about 200,000 distinct CDR3 sequences, with roughly 9.1% seen just once and approximately 34% held by the top ten. This clonotype occurred a few times. The target antigen is unknown. The CDR3 spans 13 residues. From germline, CDR1 is MNHEY and CDR2 SVGEGT. Between the trimmed V and J ends, which lost 0 bases and 7 bases, there was a span of 9 bases. The chain links TRBV6-2 or TRBV6-3 to TRBJ1-2; the D is unclear. This sequence originates from a male patient between 2 and 10 years old who had a stem cell transplant for acute myeloid leukemia, so the T cells may come from the graft donor. The input for sequencing was PBMCs, mostly from graft donor cells, taken 360 days after TCRalphabeta/CD19-depleted stem cell transplant. CDR3 protein: CASSYSTPRGYTF. Written as DNA, the CDR3 is TGTGCCAGCAGTTACTCGACCCCCCGTGGCTACACCTTC.